Below, 6 T cell receptor beta chains from the same sample are listed, as sequenced in a study of cytomegalovirus exposure and HLA in healthy donors. Primers included in the PCR were 60 Vbeta and 13 Jbeta primers. The protocol was immunoSEQ multiplex PCR, while the TCRdb copy is restricted to in-frame clones and leaves out a portion. The table lists under 200,000 clones, roughly 73% of them singletons. The sequencing input was PBMCs. These receptors all stem from a woman aged 30 to 39 in good health and CMV-seronegative.

The chain is built from TRBV18 and TRBJ2-3; 14 bases align to TRBD2. The CDR3 runs 19 residues. After removal of 3 bases from V and 3 bases from J, the junction contained 11 bases not matched to a gene. The V gene's germline CDR1 is KGHSH and CDR2 LQKENI. This chain's CDR3 is CASSPRGLAGEGWTDTQYF. CDR3 DNA: TGTGCCAGCTCACCTCGGGGACTAGCGGGAGAAGGGTGGACAGATACGCAGTATTTT.

The rearrangement joins TRBV5-1 to TRBJ2-5; 13 bases are a match to TRBD2. The germline V gene encodes CDR1 SGHRS and CDR2 YFSETQ. This CDR3 has 16 amino acids. The trim removed 1 base at V and 2 bases at J, leaving 2 bases unmatched. CDR3 bases: TGCGCCAGCAGCTTGATGGGACTAGCGGGACAAGAGACCCAGTACTTC. This encodes CASSLMGLAGQETQYF. Using reference TRBV5-1 and TRBJ2-5 for the parts outside the CDR3, the full variable domain is KAGVTQTPRYLIKTRGQQVTLSCSPISGHRSVSWYQQTPGQGLQFLFEYFSETQRNKGNFPGRFSGRQFSNSRSEMNVSTLELGDSALYLCASSLMGLAGQETQYFGPGTRLLVL.

The genes are TRBV7-8 and TRBJ2-2, with a weak D call TRBD2 (5 bases). Germline CDR1 reads SGHVS; CDR2 reads FQNEAQ. The CDR3 spans 18 residues. Trimming took 2 bases from V and 7 from J, leaving 23 bases between them. The CDR3 spells CASSLSILKIRRGGELFF. As DNA, the CDR3 is TGTGCCAGCAGCTTAAGTATATTGAAGATCCGACGGGGCGGGGAGCTGTTTTTT. Filled out from reference TRBV7-8 and TRBJ2-2, the complete variable domain reads GAGVSQSPRYKVAKRGQDVALRCDPISGHVSLFWYQQALGQGPEFLTYFQNEAQLDKSGLPSDRFFAERPEGSVSTLKIQRTQQEDSAVYLCASSLSILKIRRGGELFFGEGSRLTVL.

The chain joins TRBV18 to TRBJ1-1; 8 bases agree with TRBD1. Unmatched junction bases numbered 6, after V lost 0 bases and J lost 0 bases. The CDR3 is 17 amino acids. The germline gives CDR1 KGHSH, CDR2 LQKENI. The DNA of the CDR3 is TGTGCCAGCTCACCACCGGGGAACAGGGGGATGAACACTGAAGCTTTCTTT. Its protein product is CASSPPGNRGMNTEAFF.

The chain employs TRBV7-2 and TRBJ1-4; 7 nucleotides match TRBD1. Germline V lookup: CDR1 SGHTA, CDR2 FQGNSA. After removal of 5 bases from V and 10 bases from J, the junction contained 13 bases not matched to a gene. CDR3 length equals 15 residues. The CDR3 here is CASSRTGVREGKLFF. CDR3 coding DNA: TGTGCCAGCAGCCGTACAGGGGTGCGTGAGGGAAAACTGTTTTTT.

This clone has only a few counts. The rearrangement links TRBV7-9 to TRBJ2-3; 14 bases map to TRBD2. CDR1 and CDR2 from the germline V gene are SEHNR and FQNEAQ (reference sequence). The CDR3 runs 17 residues. V trimming: 5 bases; J trimming: 3 bases; junction bases outside the gene matches: 7. The CDR3 nucleotides read TGTGCCAGCAGCCTGCGACTAGCGGGAGGGCCAACAGATACGCAGTATTTT. This gives the protein CASSLRLAGGPTDTQYF.